This T cell receptor (beta chain) appears in the sequencing data of a study of CD8 T cells in Susac syndrome. RNA, at about 0.45 to 1 ug, was reverse transcribed with random hexamers. A multiplex approach, immunoSEQ multiplex PCR, amplified TCR beta CDR3 across 54 Vbeta and 13 Jbeta. TCRdb independently ran MiXCR on the immunoSEQ multiplex PCR reads; one entry per CDR3 protein. This table has about 100,000 distinct CDR3 sequences, 80% to 95% appearing once. High-throughput TCR beta sequencing covered peripheral CD8+ and CD4+ T cells. Matched for age and sex, the controls were healthy donors. Negative magnetic isolation gave CD8+ and CD4+ cells; FACS enriched CD8+ TEMRA. Sequenced input: CD8+ T cells from PBMCs. The receptor was isolated from a human donor in good health.

The CDR3 region is CATPRSGGNTDTQYF. In nucleotides, the CDR3 is TGTGCCACTCCCCGTAGCGGGGGGAACACAGATACGCAGTATTTT. The V gene is TRBV2, the J gene TRBJ2-3; 10 bases are a match to TRBD2. J gave up 2 bases and V 10 bases, and 9 bases lay outside the gene matches. Germline loops: CDR1 SNHLY, CDR2 FYNNEI. This CDR3 is 15 amino acids long.